The 17 T cell receptor beta chains presented below share a single source sample, sequenced in a study of T cells in Graves' hyperthyroidism and ophthalmopathy. Amplified TCR beta CDR3 regions came from RNA transcripts. When the TCR CDR3 underwent first-round RT-PCR, the HTBI primer set was used. TCRdb independently ran MiXCR on the multiplex PCR reads; one entry per CDR3 protein. The repertoire has 600,000 to 650,000 distinct CDR3 sequences, roughly 20% of them found once; the top ten carry under 35%. Sequencing input: blood. The receptors originated from a man between 25 and 39 years old with Graves' ophthalmopathy.

This clonotype was counted between two and nine times. The chain couples TRBV20-1 to TRBJ2-7, with 13 bases aligning to TRBD2. Germline V gene sequence: CDR1 DFQATT, CDR2 SNEGSKA (reference sequence). The junction had 16 bases not matched to a gene; V was cut back by 3 bases and J by 2 bases. The CDR3 is 19 residues long. The CDR3 loop is CSARSELLGTSGVTYEQYF. CDR3 in DNA: TGCAGTGCTAGGTCCGAGCTTCTCGGGACTAGCGGGGTCACCTACGAGCAGTACTTC.

The rearrangement joins TRBV11-3 to TRBJ2-1; 9 bases line up with TRBD1. The CDR3 extends over 14 amino acids. The junction had 7 bases not matched to a gene; V was cut back by 6 bases and J by 7 bases. Germline V gene sequence: CDR1 SGHNT, CDR2 YENEEA. CDR3 in DNA: TGTGCCAGCAGTACAGGGGGCGCTCCTAATGAGCAGTTCTTC. Amino acid sequence: CASSTGGAPNEQFF.

This clonotype was observed many times. The CDR3 DNA follows: TGTGCCAGCAGCTCCCGGAGCACTAACTATGGCTACACCTTC. Amino acids: CASSSRSTNYGYTF. The gene calls are TRBV11-2 and TRBJ1-2; D gene ambiguous. V gave up 4 bases and J gave up 0 bases, with 9 bases separating them. The CDR3 runs 14 residues. Germline CDR1 SGHAT, CDR2 FQNNGV. Filled out from reference TRBV11-2 and TRBJ1-2, the complete variable domain reads EAGVAQSPRYKIIEKRQSVAFWCNPISGHATLYWYQQILGQGPKLLIQFQNNGVVDDSQLPKDRFSAERLKGVDSTLKIQPAKLEDSAVYLCASSSRSTNYGYTFGSGTRLTVV.

The chain is built from TRBV20-1 and TRBJ1-2; 8 bases match TRBD1. The CDR3 has 15 residues. Germline V CDR1 and CDR2: DFQATT, SNEGSKA (reference sequence). J gave up 5 bases and V 3 bases, and 11 bases lay outside the gene matches. This CDR3 is CSARRLDREGYGYTF. In DNA form, the CDR3 reads TGCAGTGCTAGGAGACTGGACAGGGAGGGATATGGCTACACCTTC.

This clonotype has just a few counts. The chain couples TRBV2 to TRBJ1-2, with D possibly TRBD1 on 6 matching bases. CDR1 is SNHLY and CDR2 is FYNNEI in the germline V gene. The CDR3 loop spans 13 amino acids. Trimming shortened V by 7 bases and J by 2 bases, and 11 bases separated the two germline ends. CDR3 in amino acids: CASTGEGNYGYTF. The CDR3 DNA is TGTGCCAGCACAGGGGAAGGGAACTATGGCTACACCTTC.

This clonotype was seen more than once but under ten times. The J gene is TRBJ2-1, the V gene TRBV6-2 or TRBV6-3; TRBD2 matches at 11 bases. Germline assignment: CDR1 MNHEY and CDR2 SVGEGT. The CDR3 is made up of 16 amino acids. The ends lost 6 bases at V and 3 bases at J; junction bases unmatched: 7. CDR3 bases: TGTGCCAGCAGCAAACTAGCGGGAGAGAACTACAATGAGCAGTTCTTC. Translation: CASSKLAGENYNEQFF.

This clonotype was detected only a few times. The rearrangement links TRBV29-1 to TRBJ1-2, with D unclear. From germline, CDR1 is SQVTM and CDR2 ANQGSEA. The CDR3 is made up of 13 amino acids. V was shortened by 3 bases and J by 2 bases, with 10 bases between the two germline ends. DNA for the CDR3: TGCAGCGTTGATAGGACCGTAAACTATGGCTACACCTTC. Protein product: CSVDRTVNYGYTF.

This clonotype was counted only a few times. The gene calls are TRBV7-9 and TRBJ2-2, with 9 bases matching TRBD1. V dropped 0 bases and J dropped 7; count of bases not matched to a gene: 12. Germline CDR1 reads SEHNR; CDR2 reads FQNEAQ (reference sequence). The CDR3 spans 18 residues. This CDR3 is CASSLASRGQGTGGELFF. The CDR3 DNA is TGTGCCAGCAGCTTAGCGAGTCGGGGACAGGGTACCGGCGGGGAGCTGTTTTTT.

The chain has TRBV6-2 or TRBV6-3 and TRBJ2-1; 8 nucleotides line up with TRBD1. The CDR3 has 18 residues. Germline V lookup: CDR1 MNHEY, CDR2 SVGEGT. The junction had 16 bases not matched to a gene; V was cut back by 5 bases and J by 4 bases. CDR3 DNA sequence: TGTGCCAGCAGTCAACTCGACAGGGGACCAACGGGGTACAATGAGCAGTTCTTC. Translated, it gives CASSQLDRGPTGYNEQFF.

This clonotype was counted many times. The CDR3 loop is CASSPRDGTQETQYF. The DNA of the CDR3 is TGTGCCAGCTCTCCTCGGGACGGAACCCAAGAGACCCAGTACTTC. The rearrangement links TRBV18 to TRBJ2-5; D could derive from TRBD1 or TRBD2 (5 bases each). CDR1 and CDR2 from the germline V gene are KGHSH and LQKENI. The length of the CDR3 is 15 residues. Trimming pared 6 bases from V and 1 base from J, leaving 15 bases between.

The chain is built from TRBV6-1 and TRBJ1-4; 8 bases are shared with TRBD1. Losses at the gene ends were 7 bases for V and 10 bases for J; bases not matched to a gene: 11. Germline V lookup: CDR1 MNHNS, CDR2 SASEGT. The length of the CDR3 is 14 residues. CDR3 DNA: TGTGCCAGCATCGAGAGACAGGGGAAGGTAAAACTGTTTTTT. It specifies CASIERQGKVKLFF.

This rearrangement joins TRBV20-1 to TRBJ1-1; no clear D gene. CDR1 is DFQATT and CDR2 is SNEGSKA in the germline V gene (reference sequence). The CDR3 consists of 13 residues. V was pared by 1 base and J by 11 bases, with 17 bases between. The CDR3 here is CSARGGGGKDAFF. CDR3 nucleotides: TGCAGTGCTAGAGGAGGAGGAGGGAAAGATGCTTTCTTT.

J is TRBJ2-7 and V is TRBV5-1; weak D call: TRBD1 (5 bases). CDR1 SGHRS and CDR2 YFSETQ come from the germline V gene. V lost 2 bases and J lost 1, with 13 bases in between. The CDR3 covers 15 residues. The CDR3 reads CASSFEGVGSYEQYF. The CDR3 DNA follows: TGCGCCAGCAGCTTCGAAGGGGTTGGGTCCTACGAGCAGTACTTC.

The chain couples TRBV18 to TRBJ1-1; a possible D gene is TRBD1 (5 bases). The CDR3 covers 16 residues. The V end lost 3 bases, the J end lost 1 base, and 15 bases lay between the germline ends. CDR1 and CDR2 (germline): KGHSH, LQKENI. This CDR3 is CASSPAPGGGNTEAFF. CDR3 sequence (DNA): TGTGCCAGCTCACCGGCCCCCGGGGGTGGGAACACTGAAGCTTTCTTT.

The table lists this clonotype with many counts. The gene calls are TRBV20-1 and TRBJ1-6; weak D call: TRBD1 (5 bases). The germline V and J ends were trimmed by 4 bases and 0 bases, with 10 bases remaining between them. The CDR3 contains 15 residues. Germline V gene lookup returns CDR1 DFQATT and CDR2 SNEGSKA (reference sequence). This CDR3 is CSAKGLSSYNSPLHF. In nucleotides, the CDR3 is TGCAGTGCTAAGGGGCTGAGCTCCTATAATTCACCCCTCCACTTT.

Note on this clonotype: A much larger clone lies one base from this, so it may be a read error. V is TRBV11-2 and J is TRBJ1-1; no clear D. Germline V lookup: CDR1 SGHAT, CDR2 FQNNGV. The CDR3 has 13 residues. CDR3 protein: CASSSEANTGAFF. The CDR3 coding sequence is TGTGCCAGCAGTTCTGAGGCAAACACTGGAGCTTTCTTT. The variable domain in full, with the rest retrieved from reference TRBV11-2 and TRBJ1-1, is EAGVAQSPRYKIIEKRQSVAFWCNPISGHATLYWYQQILGQGPKLLIQFQNNGVVDDSQLPKDRFSAERLKGVDSTLKIQPAKLEDSAVYLCASSSEANTGAFFGQGTRLTVV.

This sequence joins TRBV5-1 and TRBJ1-3, with 7 bases matching TRBD1. Germline values: CDR1 SGHRS, CDR2 YFSETQ. The CDR3 has 15 residues. The V and J ends lost 2 bases and 0 bases, in that order; junction bases with no gene match: 2. The CDR3 bases are TGCGCCAGCAGCTTCGGACAGGACTCTGGAAACACCATATATTTT. Its protein product is CASSFGQDSGNTIYF.